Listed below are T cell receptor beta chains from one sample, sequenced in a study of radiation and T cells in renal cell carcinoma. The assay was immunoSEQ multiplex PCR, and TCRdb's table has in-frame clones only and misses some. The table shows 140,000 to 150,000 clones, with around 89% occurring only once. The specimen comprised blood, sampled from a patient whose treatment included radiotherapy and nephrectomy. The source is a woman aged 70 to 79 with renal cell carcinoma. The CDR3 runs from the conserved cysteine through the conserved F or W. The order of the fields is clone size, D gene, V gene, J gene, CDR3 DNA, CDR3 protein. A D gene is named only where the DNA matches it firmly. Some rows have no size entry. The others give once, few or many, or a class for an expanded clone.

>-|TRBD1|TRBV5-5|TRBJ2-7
TGTGCCAGCAGCTCAGCCGGGACAGGGGGCGGCGAGCAGTACTTC
CASSSAGTGGGEQYF
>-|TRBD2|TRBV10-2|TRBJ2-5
TGCGCCAGCAGTCAGACTAGCCCACAAGAGACCCAGTACTTC
CASSQTSPQETQYF
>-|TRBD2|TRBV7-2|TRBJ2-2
TGTGCCAGCAGCGGTAGCGGGGGCGCGAACACCGGGGAGCTGTTTTTT
CASSGSGGANTGELFF
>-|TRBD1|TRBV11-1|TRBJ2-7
TGTGCCAGCAGCTTAAATAGACAGGGGACCTACGAGCAGTACTTC
CASSLNRQGTYEQYF
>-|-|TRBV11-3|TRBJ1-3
TGTGCCAGCAGCACAGGCGGGTCTGGAAACACCATATATTTT
CASSTGGSGNTIYF
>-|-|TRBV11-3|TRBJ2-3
TGTGCCAGCAGTCGCCGGGGTTCGGGCACAGATACGCAGTATTTT
CASSRRGSGTDTQYF
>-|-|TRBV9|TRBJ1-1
TGTGCCAGCAGCGTAGACATGTTGTGGACAGAAGCTTTCTTT
CASSVDMLWTEAFF
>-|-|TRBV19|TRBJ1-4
TGTGCCAGTAGTATCGGAGGGTCGGGTAATGAAAAACTGTTTTTT
CASSIGGSGNEKLFF
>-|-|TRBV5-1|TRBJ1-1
TGCGCCAGCAGCTTGGTATCCCAGGGTTACACTGAAGCTTTCTTT
CASSLVSQGYTEAFF
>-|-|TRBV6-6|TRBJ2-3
TGTGCCAGCAGTTACGGTCCAGATACGCAGTATTTT
CASSYGPDTQYF
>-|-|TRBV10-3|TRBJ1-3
TGTGCCATCAGCGCGGGGGGAAACACCATATATTTT
CAISAGGNTIYF
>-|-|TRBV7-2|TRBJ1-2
TGTGCCAGCAGCTTAAACCGCGCAGGGCTCACCGTAGGTGGCTACACCTTC
CASSLNRAGLTVGGYTF
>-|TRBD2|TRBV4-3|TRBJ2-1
TGCGCCAGCCCCGGTGCAGCGGGGTCATACAATGAGCAGTTCTTC
CASPGAAGSYNEQFF
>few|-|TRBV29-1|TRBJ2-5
TGCAGCGTTGAATTGGGGCGGGCAAATACACAAGAGACCCAGTACTTC
CSVELGRANTQETQYF
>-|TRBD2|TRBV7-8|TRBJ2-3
TGTGCCAGCAGTACACGGGCTAGCGGGGTTGGGACAGATACGCAGTATTTT
CASSTRASGVGTDTQYF
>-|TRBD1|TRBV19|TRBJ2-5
TGTGCCAGTAGTACCGGGACAGGGGGAGAGACCCAGTACTTC
CASSTGTGGETQYF
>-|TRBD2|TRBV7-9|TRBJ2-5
TGTGCCAGCAGCTTAGTCGGGACTAGAGAGACCCAGTACTTC
CASSLVGTRETQYF
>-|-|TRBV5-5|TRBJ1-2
TGTGCCAGCAGCTCGGCAGGCGATAGAGGCTACACCTTC
CASSSAGDRGYTF
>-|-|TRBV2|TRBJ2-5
TGTGCCAGCAGTTCGGACGCGCCGGGACAGAGGGGAGGAGAGACCCAGTACTTC
CASSSDAPGQRGGETQYF
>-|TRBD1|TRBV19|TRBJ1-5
TGTGCCAGTAGTCTGGACAGGGGCGGTCAGCCCCAGCATTTT
CASSLDRGGQPQHF
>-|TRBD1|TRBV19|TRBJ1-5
TGTGCCAGTACCCAGGACAGGGGGAGTCAGCCCCAGCATTTT
CASTQDRGSQPQHF
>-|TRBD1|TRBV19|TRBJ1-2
TGTGCCAGTAGAAGGGACAGGGGTGGCTACACCTTC
CASRRDRGGYTF
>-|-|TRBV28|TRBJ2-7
TGTGCCACCTCCCTCAGGGAGCAGTACTTC
CATSLREQYF
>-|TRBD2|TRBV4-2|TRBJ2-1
TGTGCCAGCAGCTTACTAGCGGGGTCCTACAATGAGCAGTTCTTC
CASSLLAGSYNEQFF
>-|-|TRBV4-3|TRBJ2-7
TGCGCCAGCAGCCAAGAAGACGGGACTTCCTACGAGCAGTACTTC
CASSQEDGTSYEQYF
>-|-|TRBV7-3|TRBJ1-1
TGTGCCAGCAGCTTAGGGCTGAGGACTGAAGCTTTCTTT
CASSLGLRTEAFF
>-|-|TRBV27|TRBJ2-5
TGTGCCAGCAGTTTAAGGGTGACCCAGTACTTC
CASSLRVTQYF
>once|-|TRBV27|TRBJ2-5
TGTGCCAGCAGCAGACTAGATCGCGAGACCCAGTACTTC
CASSRLDRETQYF
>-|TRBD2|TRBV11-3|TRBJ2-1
TGTGCCAGCAGCTTAACCTCTCTAGCGGTAACCCTCTACAATGAGCAGTTCTTC
CASSLTSLAVTLYNEQFF
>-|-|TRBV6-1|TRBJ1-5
TGTGCCAGCAGTGAAAGGAGAGATCAGCCCCAGCATTTT
CASSERRDQPQHF
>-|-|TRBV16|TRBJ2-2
TGTGCCAGCAGCCAAGTCGGGCAGGGTTCTTTATCCGGGGAGCTGTTTTTT
CASSQVGQGSLSGELFF
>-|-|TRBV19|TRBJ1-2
TGTGCCAGTAGTCGCACGACGGGACCAGTATTCTACACCTTC
CASSRTTGPVFYTF
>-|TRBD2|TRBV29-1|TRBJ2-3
TGCAGCGTTGAAACTAGCGGGGTGAGCACAGATACGCAGTATTTT
CSVETSGVSTDTQYF
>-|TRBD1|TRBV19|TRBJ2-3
TGTGCCAGTGGACAGGCTCGCACAGATACGCAGTATTTT
CASGQARTDTQYF
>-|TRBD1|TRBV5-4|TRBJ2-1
TGTGCCAGTCAGACACTGGACAGGTCCGACAATGAGCAGTTCTTC
CASQTLDRSDNEQFF
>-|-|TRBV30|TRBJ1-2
TGTGCCTGGAGTGTACAGGCAGGAAGCCCCCTTACTAACTATGGCTACACCTTC
CAWSVQAGSPLTNYGYTF
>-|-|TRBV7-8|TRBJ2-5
TGTGCCAGCAGCGAGATACAAGAGACCCAGTACTTC
CASSEIQETQYF